A selection of T cell receptor beta chains follows, all from one sample in a study of T cell repertoires in cytomegalovirus infection. One entry per CDR3 protein, called by TCRdb with MiXCR from the reads. The sample lists about 680,000 distinct CDR3 sequences, 20% to 25% occurring once. The source material was CD8+ T cells from PBMCs. The receptors shown here come from a human donor in good health (CMV status not recorded). Some clones in this sample may be carry-over from other donors' samples. The CDR3 runs from the conserved cysteine through the conserved F or W. The D gene is left open where the match is weak. A clone size is listed for some rows: how often the clone was seen (once, few, many), or a class if it is expanded.

J gene | V gene | D gene | clone size | CDR3 DNA | CDR3 protein
TRBJ1-2 | TRBV29-1 | TRBD1 | . | TGCAGCGTTGTAATGGACAGGTCCTATGGCTACACCTTC | CSVVMDRSYGYTF
TRBJ1-6 | TRBV7-6 | TRBD1 | few | TGTGCCGGCAGCTTTTCTAGGGAGACAGGGGTGACACCCCTCCACTTT | CAGSFSRETGVTPLHF
TRBJ2-1 | TRBV10-2 | TRBD2 | . | TGCGCCAGCTATGGGGTAAGACTAGCGGGGGATGAGCAGTTCTTC | CASYGVRLAGDEQFF
TRBJ1-5 | TRBV7-9 | TRBD1 | . | TGTGCCAGCAGCACTGGGGGACAGGTCCCTTGGGCCCAGCATTTT | CASSTGGQVPWAQHF
TRBJ2-4 | TRBV5-1 | . | few | TGCGCCAGCAGCTTGGCCAATCGAACCAAAAACATTCAGTACTTC | CASSLANRTKNIQYF
TRBJ2-1 | TRBV5-5 | . | . | TGTACCAGCAGCTTGGAAAGGTGGTCCTCCTACAATGAGCAGTTCTTC | CTSSLERWSSYNEQFF
TRBJ2-2 | TRBV7-9 | . | . | TGTGCCAGCAGCTTCCCCACACAGAACCCGAACACCGGGGAGCTGTTTTTT | CASSFPTQNPNTGELFF
TRBJ1-1 | TRBV4-2 | . | few | TGTGCCAGCAGCCAAGGGGCTGGTAACCTCATTAACACTGAAGCTTTCTTT | CASSQGAGNLINTEAFF
TRBJ2-3 | TRBV2 | TRBD2 | . | TGTGCCAGCAGCGGTCCCACTAGCGGTAGCACAGATACGCAGTATTTT | CASSGPTSGSTDTQYF
TRBJ2-7 | TRBV20-1 | . | few | TGCAGTGCTAGAGATCGCAGGGGCGCCTACGAGCAGTACTTC | CSARDRRGAYEQYF
TRBJ2-7 | TRBV15 | TRBD1 | . | TGTGCCACCAGCAGAAATCCGGGACAGGGTACCTACGAGCAGTACTTC | CATSRNPGQGTYEQYF
TRBJ1-1 | TRBV7-6 | . | . | TGTGCCAGCAGCGCCGGGACCGCCATCACTGAAGCTTTCTTT | CASSAGTAITEAFF
TRBJ1-4 | TRBV19 | . | . | TGTGCCAGTAGGAAGAGACGGAGTAATGAAAAACTGTTTTTT | CASRKRRSNEKLFF
TRBJ1-1 | TRBV6-2/TRBV6-3 | TRBD1 | . | TGTGCCAGCAGTTCGGGACAGGGGATCTCCTTGAACACTGAAGCTTTCTTT | CASSSGQGISLNTEAFF
TRBJ2-7 | TRBV7-4 | . | many | TGTGCCAGCATAGACCGGGACGGAAGAGACTACGAGCAGTACTTC | CASIDRDGRDYEQYF
TRBJ2-2 | TRBV4-1 | . | . | TGCGCCAGCAGCCGGAATCCCATACAGGCCAAAGGGGACACCGGGGAGCTGTTTTTT | CASSRNPIQAKGDTGELFF
TRBJ1-2 | TRBV6-6 | . | many | TGTGCCAGCACCCCGGGGGCAGGGGCACTCTATGGCTACACCTTC | CASTPGAGALYGYTF
TRBJ2-3 | TRBV18 | . | . | TGTGCCAGCTCACCACCGGACAAACGAGATACGCAGTATTTT | CASSPPDKRDTQYF
TRBJ1-1 | TRBV10-3 | . | . | TGTGCCATCAGTGAAGCAGGGCGAGACACTGAAGCTTTCTTT | CAISEAGRDTEAFF
TRBJ2-1 | TRBV7-9 | . | . | TGTGCCAGCAGCGCCCCGGCTACAAAGGGGGGAGATGAGCAGTTCTTC | CASSAPATKGGDEQFF
TRBJ2-3 | TRBV6-2/TRBV6-3 | . | few | TGTGCCAGCAGTTGGGCTAGCTTGGCAGATACGCAGTATTTT | CASSWASLADTQYF
TRBJ2-1 | TRBV7-6 | . | . | TGTGCTAGCAGCCTAGAGGTCTCCGGAGAGCAGTTCTTC | CASSLEVSGEQFF
TRBJ2-7 | TRBV27 | . | few | TGTGCCAGCAGTTTATCAAACGATGGCTACGAGCAGTACTTC | CASSLSNDGYEQYF
TRBJ2-1 | TRBV7-9 | TRBD1 | many | TGTGCCAGCAGCCCGACAGGGAACAATGAGCAGTTCTTC | CASSPTGNNEQFF
TRBJ2-2 | TRBV15 | . | . | TGTGCCACCAGCAGAGACTACGCGAACACCGGGGAGCTGTTTTTT | CATSRDYANTGELFF
TRBJ2-3 | TRBV5-1 | TRBD2 | . | TGCGCCAGCAGCTTTTTAGCGGGGGGTGCCACAGATACGCAGTATTTT | CASSFLAGGATDTQYF
TRBJ1-6 | TRBV6-5 | . | once | TGTGCCAGCAGTAGTCATAATTCACCCCTCCACTTT | CASSSHNSPLHF
TRBJ2-3 | TRBV4-2 | TRBD2 | few | TGTGCCAGCAGCCAAGAAGGGACTAGCGGGGGGCCCACAGATACGCAGTATTTT | CASSQEGTSGGPTDTQYF
TRBJ1-4 | TRBV7-9 | . | few | TGTGCCAGCAGAGACAGCCGCGGCCTTGAAAAACTGTTTTTT | CASRDSRGLEKLFF
TRBJ2-1 | TRBV2 | . | few | TGTGCCAGCCCTGGGATTTTTACTGAGGATGAGCAGTTCTTC | CASPGIFTEDEQFF
TRBJ1-2 | TRBV12-3/TRBV12-4 | . | . | TGTGCCAGCAGTTTAGAACCATCCTGGGCTAACTATGGCTACACCTTC | CASSLEPSWANYGYTF
TRBJ1-6 | TRBV7-9 | TRBD1 | few | TGTGCCAGCAGCCCCGACAGGGGCCGCAATTCACCCCTCCACTTT | CASSPDRGRNSPLHF
TRBJ2-7 | TRBV20-1 | . | . | TGCAGTGCTAGAGTCCGGGGGTCCCCCTCCTACGAGCAGTACTTC | CSARVRGSPSYEQYF
TRBJ1-1 | TRBV10-3 | . | few | TGTGCCATCAGTGGGGGCAACCGGAACACTGAAGCTTTCTTT | CAISGGNRNTEAFF
TRBJ1-5 | TRBV28 | . | . | TGTGCCAGCAGTCCGACCCCTCTCACGTGGGAGGGCAATCAGCCCCAGCATTTT | CASSPTPLTWEGNQPQHF
TRBJ2-1 | TRBV6-2/TRBV6-3 | . | . | TGTGCCAGCACCGATCCCACGTACAATGAGCAGTTCTTC | CASTDPTYNEQFF
TRBJ1-1 | TRBV7-9 | TRBD1 | many | TGTGCCAGCAGCTCGACCCGGACAGGGGGGAACACTGAAGCTTTCTTT | CASSSTRTGGNTEAFF
TRBJ2-1 | TRBV7-6 | TRBD2 | many | TGTGCCAGCAGCTTAGATATTAGCGGGGGGTTGTACAATGAGCAGTTCTTC | CASSLDISGGLYNEQFF
TRBJ1-6 | TRBV7-9 | . | . | TGTGCCAGAAGAGCCGAGGGTCGGGGTTCATGGAATTCACCCCTCCACTTT | CARRAEGRGSWNSPLHF
TRBJ2-5 | TRBV28 | TRBD2 | . | TGTGCCAGCAGTCGTCACGGGGGGTTCCAAGAGACCCAGTACTTC | CASSRHGGFQETQYF
TRBJ1-1 | TRBV7-9 | . | many | TGTGCCAGCATCAATAGAGAAAAGAACACTGAAGCTTTCTTT | CASINREKNTEAFF
TRBJ2-7 | TRBV9 | TRBD2 | . | TGTGCCAGCAGCGTATCGGCGGGGGGAAAGAACGAGCAGTACTTC | CASSVSAGGKNEQYF
TRBJ2-5 | TRBV7-9 | . | . | TGTGCCAGCAGCCTCCGGGACCCGGGGACCCAGTACTTC | CASSLRDPGTQYF
TRBJ1-1 | TRBV6-2/TRBV6-3 | . | . | TGTGCCAGCAGTATACTTCTCGCGTCTGAAGCTTTCTTT | CASSILLASEAFF
TRBJ1-5 | TRBV28 | . | . | TGTGCCAGCTGTACCGACAGCGCGGCTCAGCCCCAGCATTTT | CASCTDSAAQPQHF
TRBJ2-1 | TRBV7-2 | . | many | TGTGCCAGCAGCTTAGACTTGGGGGGCTCCTACAATGAGCAGTTCTTC | CASSLDLGGSYNEQFF
TRBJ1-6 | TRBV10-3 | TRBD1 | . | TGTGCCACCAAAGCCACGACAGGGCTTAATTCACCCCTCCACTTT | CATKATTGLNSPLHF
TRBJ2-5 | TRBV6-5 | TRBD1 | few | TGTGCCAGCGGGGACAGGGCGGGAGAGACCCAGTACTTC | CASGDRAGETQYF
TRBJ2-3 | TRBV20-1 | . | few | TGCAGTGCTAGAGATCCCCTAGATAGGTACACAGATACGCAGTATTTT | CSARDPLDRYTDTQYF
TRBJ1-6 | TRBV12-3/TRBV12-4 | . | many | TGTGCCAGCAGTTACAAAACAGGGTATGGGAGTTCACCCCTCCACTTT | CASSYKTGYGSSPLHF
TRBJ2-5 | TRBV6-2/TRBV6-3 | . | . | TGTGCCAGCAGTTACTCGGGGCCTGGAGGAGAGACCCAGTACTTC | CASSYSGPGGETQYF
TRBJ1-6 | TRBV28 | TRBD1 | . | TGTGCCAGCACTACACAGGGGGCTTTTTCACCCCTCCACTTT | CASTTQGAFSPLHF
TRBJ1-6 | TRBV5-4 | . | . | TGTGCCAGCAGCCTTACACCCCAGGGTCGGGATTCACCCCTCCACTTT | CASSLTPQGRDSPLHF
TRBJ2-7 | TRBV11-2 | TRBD2 | . | TGTGCCAGCAGCTTAGCCCTAGCGGGGGGCCCCCTCAACTACGAGCAGTACTTC | CASSLALAGGPLNYEQYF
TRBJ2-7 | TRBV2 | . | many | TGTGCCAGCAGTGAAGCTGGACTTAACTACGAGCAGTACTTC | CASSEAGLNYEQYF
TRBJ1-1 | TRBV11-1 | . | many | TGTGCCAGCAGCTCGGACGGAACCCACACTGAAGCTTTCTTT | CASSSDGTHTEAFF
TRBJ2-7 | TRBV12-3/TRBV12-4 | . | few | TGTGCCAGCAGTCCCGACGGCGGGCTCGAGCAGTACTTC | CASSPDGGLEQYF
TRBJ1-5 | TRBV7-9 | . | few | TGTGCCAGCAGCTTAGTTGGGACGCTCTCCCCCAATCAGCCCCAGCATTTT | CASSLVGTLSPNQPQHF
TRBJ2-3 | TRBV20-1 | TRBD2 | . | TGCAGTGCTAGAGCCTCCGGGACTAGCGAAATGCCTACGCAGTATTTT | CSARASGTSEMPTQYF
TRBJ2-2 | TRBV27 | TRBD2 | few | TGTGCCAGCAGTCCACTAGGGACTAGTATGACCGGGGAGCTGTTTTTT | CASSPLGTSMTGELFF